Shown below are 7 T cell receptor beta chains from a single sample sequenced in a study of T cell responses to AZD1222 COVID-19 vaccine. Clones were read by immunoSEQ multiplex PCR, and TCRdb kept only the in-frame ones, dropping some. The sample holds about 120,000 clones, roughly 87% seen once. The sequencing here drew on peripheral blood, taken 28 days after the second AZD1222 dose. These receptors were obtained from an adult who received the AZD1222 COVID-19 vaccine.

This chain connects TRBV3-1 (or the pseudogene TRBV3-2) to TRBJ1-3; no clear D. V was cut by 4 bases and J by 0 bases, with 10 bases left in between. CDR1 is LGHDT and CDR2 is YNNKEL in the germline V gene (reference sequence). The CDR3 contains 15 residues. In DNA form, the CDR3 reads TGTGCCAGCAGCCCCCCCGGAAACTCTGGAAACACCATATATTTT. It yields the protein CASSPPGNSGNTIYF.

The chain has TRBV5-4 and TRBJ2-7; 10 bases fit TRBD1. The CDR3 covers 15 residues. Trimming cost V 4 bases and J 1 base; bases outside gene matches: 5. CDR1 SGHNT and CDR2 YYREEE come from the germline V gene (reference sequence). CDR3 loop: CASSARTGGSYEQYF. In DNA form, the CDR3 reads TGTGCCAGCAGCGCCCGGACAGGGGGGTCCTACGAGCAGTACTTC.

The J gene is TRBJ2-4, the V gene TRBV7-8; unclear D gene. Deletions cut 5 bases from V and 3 bases from J, with 11 bases between. There are 14 residues in the CDR3. Germline values: CDR1 SGHVS, CDR2 FQNEAQ. CDR3 DNA: TGTGCCAGCAGCCGAGTGGGTGACAAAAACATTCAGTACTTC. Translation: CASSRVGDKNIQYF.

The chain combines TRBV6-5 with TRBJ1-4, with TRBD1 as a possible D gene (5 bases). The CDR3 has 15 amino acids. The V gene's germline CDR1 is MNHEY and CDR2 SVGAGI. Trimming cost V 0 bases and J 8 bases, with 13 bases left between them. This CDR3 reads CASSYSGQHGEKLFF. The CDR3 DNA reads as TGTGCCAGCAGTTACTCGGGGCAGCATGGGGAAAAACTGTTTTTT.

The chain carries TRBV27 and TRBJ1-1; D unclear. The CDR3 spans 14 residues. V lost 4 bases, J lost 1 base, and 10 bases lay in between. From germline, CDR1 is MNHEY and CDR2 SMNVEV (reference sequence). CDR3: CASSSRRENTEAFF. The CDR3 DNA is TGTGCCAGCAGTTCCCGGAGGGAGAACACTGAAGCTTTCTTT.

J is TRBJ2-1 and V is TRBV11-2; D gene uncertain. Germline V gives CDR1 SGHAT, CDR2 FQNNGV. The CDR3 extends over 17 amino acids. V was clipped by 2 bases and J by 7 bases, with 21 bases between them. The DNA for the CDR3 is TGTGCCAGCAGCTTATCCAGTATAGATCCCCGCCGAAATGAGCAGTTCTTC. Translating it yields CASSLSSIDPRRNEQFF.

The chain combines TRBV7-8 with TRBJ1-6, with D possibly TRBD1 on 5 matching bases. Germline CDR1 SGHVS, CDR2 FQNEAQ. V lost 5 bases and J lost 9, with 20 bases in between. The CDR3 has 16 amino acids. The CDR3 loop is CASSREGGAGGSPLHF. The CDR3 bases are TGTGCCAGCAGCCGAGAAGGAGGGGCAGGAGGTTCACCCCTCCACTTT.